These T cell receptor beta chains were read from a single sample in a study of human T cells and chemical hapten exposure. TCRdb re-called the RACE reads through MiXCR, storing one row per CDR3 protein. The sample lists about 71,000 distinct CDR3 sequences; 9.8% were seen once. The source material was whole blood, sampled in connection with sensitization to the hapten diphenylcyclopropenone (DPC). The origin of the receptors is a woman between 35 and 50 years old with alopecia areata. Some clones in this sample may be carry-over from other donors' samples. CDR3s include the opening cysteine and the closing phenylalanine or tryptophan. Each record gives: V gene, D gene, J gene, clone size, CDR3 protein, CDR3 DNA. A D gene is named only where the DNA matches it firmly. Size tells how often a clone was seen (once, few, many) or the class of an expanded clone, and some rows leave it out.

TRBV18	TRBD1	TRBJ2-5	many	CASSPRGQRETQYF	TGTGCCAGCTCACCAAGGGGACAGAGGGAGACCCAGTACTTC
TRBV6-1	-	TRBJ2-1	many	CAATGSVYEQFF	TGTGCCGCTACAGGGTCCGTATATGAGCAGTTCTTC
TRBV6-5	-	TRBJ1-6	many	CASSRTQTGSPLHF	TGTGCCAGCAGTCGAACCCAGACGGGTTCACCCCTCCACTTT
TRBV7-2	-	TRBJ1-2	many	CASSFFTNYGYTF	TGTGCCAGCAGCTTTTTCACCAACTATGGCTACACCTTC
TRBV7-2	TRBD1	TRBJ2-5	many	CASSSRLTGGETQYF	TGTGCCAGCAGCTCAAGACTAACAGGGGGAGAGACCCAGTACTTC
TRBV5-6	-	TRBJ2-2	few	CASSLMARGGTGELFF	TGTGCCAGCAGCTTGATGGCCAGGGGAGGGACCGGGGAGCTGTTTTTT
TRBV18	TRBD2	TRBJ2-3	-	CASSPGLAGTDTQYF	TGTGCCAGCTCACCGGGACTAGCGGGGACAGATACGCAGTATTTT
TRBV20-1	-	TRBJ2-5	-	CSARDSGGPETQYF	TGCAGTGCTAGAGACTCCGGCGGGCCCGAGACCCAGTACTTC
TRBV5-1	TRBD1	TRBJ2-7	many	CASRTGTGVAYEQYF	TGCGCCAGCAGAACCGGGACAGGGGTCGCCTACGAGCAGTACTTC
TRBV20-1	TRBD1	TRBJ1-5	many	CSARGGTGSFSNQPQHF	TGCAGTGCTAGAGGGGGGACAGGGTCCTTTTCCAATCAGCCCCAGCATTTT
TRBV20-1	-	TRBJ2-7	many	CSARDPDMTKDSSYEQYF	TGCAGTGCTAGAGACCCGGACATGACTAAGGACAGCTCCTACGAGCAGTACTTC
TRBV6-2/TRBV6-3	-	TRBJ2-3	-	CASSYSARASGGSDTQYF	TGTGCCAGCAGTTACTCAGCGCGGGCTTCAGGAGGGTCAGATACGCAGTATTTT
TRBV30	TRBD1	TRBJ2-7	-	CAWSVPGTGGDEQYF	TGTGCCTGGAGTGTACCAGGGACAGGGGGAGACGAGCAGTACTTC
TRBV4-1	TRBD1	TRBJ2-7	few	CASEGQGTYEQYF	TGCGCCAGCGAGGGACAGGGAACCTACGAGCAGTACTTC
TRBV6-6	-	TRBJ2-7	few	CASSEPGWSSYEQYF	TGTGCCAGCAGTGAACCAGGATGGAGCTCCTACGAGCAGTACTTC
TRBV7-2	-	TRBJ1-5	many	CASSWGFDQPQHF	TGTGCCAGCAGCTGGGGGTTCGATCAGCCCCAGCATTTT
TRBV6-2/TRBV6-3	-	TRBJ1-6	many	CASFGGDSPLHF	TGTGCCAGCTTTGGGGGAGATTCACCCCTCCACTTT
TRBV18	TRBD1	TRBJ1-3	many	CASSPGQGRSGNTIYF	TGTGCCAGCTCTCCGGGACAGGGTCGCTCTGGAAACACCATATATTTT
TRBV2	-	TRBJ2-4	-	CASRLSVGAPKNIQYF	TGTGCCAGCAGGTTGTCTGTCGGGGCTCCCAAAAACATTCAGTACTTC
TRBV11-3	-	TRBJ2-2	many	CASSLRTTNTGELFF	TGTGCCAGCAGCTTAAGAACAACGAACACCGGGGAGCTGTTTTTT
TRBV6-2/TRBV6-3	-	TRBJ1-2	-	CASRPTATFGGYTF	TGTGCCAGCAGACCGACAGCAACGTTTGGGGGCTACACCTTC
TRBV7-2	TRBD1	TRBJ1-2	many	CASSLDRGQRGYTF	TGTGCCAGCAGCTTAGACAGGGGGCAGCGGGGCTACACCTTC
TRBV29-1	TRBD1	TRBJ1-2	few	CSVGGGNGYTF	TGCAGCGTGGGAGGGGGCAATGGCTACACCTTC
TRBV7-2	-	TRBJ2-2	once	CASSSGTITGELFF	TGTGCCAGCAGCTCCGGGACCATCACCGGGGAGCTGTTTTTT
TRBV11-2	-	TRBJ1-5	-	CASSFTQRQPQHF	TGTGCCAGCAGCTTCACTCAAAGGCAGCCCCAGCATTTT